By its share, the clone carrying this T cell receptor (beta chain) is medium-sized. Its target is unknown. Unique molecular identifiers were attached to individual cDNA molecules. Using its own MiXCR run on the 5' RACE reads, TCRdb lists one record per CDR3 protein. This table holds 69,000 or so distinct CDR3 sequences, over 10% found once. The source of the sample is a study of early T cells in non-severe SARS-CoV-2 infection. The study's findings and limits: Anti-spike CD8 responses were favored in VDJdb matching, and private and CD4 specificities were missed.

V gave up 7 bases and J gave up 10 bases, with 19 bases separating them. CDR3 length: 13 residues. Input material: whole blood. The chain employs TRBV23-1 and TRBJ2-5, with D perhaps TRBD1 (5 bases). TRBV23-1 is an ORF, with its function uncertain. This receptor was obtained from an adult who was a healthcare worker with PCR-confirmed SARS-CoV-2 infection or an uninfected control (not recorded which). The chain's CDR3 is CASTPDTPKGQYF. The CDR3 bases are TGCGCCAGCACTCCGGACACTCCGAAAGGCCAGTACTTC.